This T cell receptor (beta chain) is drawn from a study of a mutant IDH1 vaccine in newly diagnosed glioma. Time point defined: week 11, during vaccination. It was 300 ug of mutant IDH1 20-mer peptide that made up each vaccine dose, given with topical imiquimod. Donors' newly diagnosed IDH1-mutant WHO grade 3 or 4 astrocytomas lacked nuclear ATRX. Study findings and constraints: Of the patients, roughly 95% had vaccine-induced immune responses.

Profiled with immunoSEQ multiplex PCR; TCRdb holds only in-frame clones, not every one. The sample records some 23,000 clones, 65% to 85% being singletons. Regarding this clone: Its antigen is as yet unknown.

The ends lost 4 bases at V and 2 bases at J; junction bases unmatched: 4. Per germline, CDR1 MNHEY and CDR2 SVGAGI. The CDR3 sequence is 15 residues long. This chain joins TRBV6-5 and TRBJ2-7; 11 bases line up with TRBD2. This specimen was PBMCs, taken from a glioma patient whose treatment included an IDH1 peptide vaccine. The clonotype was recovered from a woman between 18 and 30 years old with glioma. This chain's CDR3 is CASSFGSGGAYEQYF. In DNA form, the CDR3 reads TGTGCCAGCAGTTTCGGTAGCGGGGGGGCCTACGAGCAGTACTTC.